Shown below are 7 T cell receptor beta chains from a single sample sequenced in a study of blood T cell repertoires in COVID-19. Clones were sequenced by immunoSEQ multiplex PCR, and TCRdb holds only the in-frame ones, with some missing. The data show some 250,000 clones, with 70% to 85% seen just once and 3.3% held by the top ten. The sample comprised peripheral blood. The receptor set was obtained from a woman aged 80 or older with acute or convalescent COVID-19.

For the CDR3, the DNA is TGTGCCAGCAGTGAACGGCAGGGGGTGGGCCTCTATAATTCACCCCTCCACTTT. Its translation is CASSERQGVGLYNSPLHF. The gene calls are TRBV6-1 and TRBJ1-6; 7 positions agree with TRBD1. The CDR3 has 18 residues. The germline gives CDR1 MNHNS, CDR2 SASEGT. The V gene end was trimmed by 2 bases and the J gene end by 3 bases; junction bases not matched to a gene: 10.

The chain carries TRBV30 and TRBJ1-1; D is unclear. Trimming pared 0 bases from V and 7 bases from J, leaving 12 bases between. This CDR3 comprises 13 residues. Germline V lookup: CDR1 GTSNPN, CDR2 SVGIG (reference sequence). The DNA of the CDR3 is TGTGCCTGGAGTGTACCCGTGAGGAGTGAAGCTTTCTTT. Protein product: CAWSVPVRSEAFF.

CDR3 nucleotides: TGTGCCAGCAGCCTAGGCGAGCGAAACATTCAGTACTTC. As protein: CASSLGERNIQYF. This chain uses TRBV7-8 with TRBJ2-4; no clear D. CDR3 length: 13 residues. Trimming removed 5 bases at V and 6 bases at J, with 11 bases between. The V gene's germline CDR1 is SGHVS and CDR2 FQNEAQ.

This chain uses TRBV29-1 with TRBJ1-1; 9 nucleotides line up with TRBD1. Germline CDR1 SQVTM, CDR2 ANQGSEA. J gave up 1 base and V 7 bases, and 7 bases lay outside the gene matches. The CDR3 covers 14 residues. CDR3 protein: CSGRDRAGNTEAFF. The CDR3 DNA reads TGCAGCGGACGGGACAGGGCAGGGAACACTGAAGCTTTCTTT.

This clone was seen once. The chain carries TRBV5-1 and TRBJ1-5; D call uncertain. V lost 1 base and J 4 bases, leaving 9 bases between the germline ends. CDR3 length: 14 amino acids. Germline CDR1 SGHRS, CDR2 YFSETQ. The CDR3 protein is CASSLSGDNQPQHF. CDR3 nucleotides: TGCGCCAGCAGCTTGTCCGGGGATAATCAGCCCCAGCATTTT.

This clone has just one count. V and J are TRBV4-3 and TRBJ2-1, with D tentatively TRBD2 (6 bases). This CDR3 is 15 amino acids long. V was clipped by 2 bases and J by 1 base, with 9 bases between them. The V gene's germline CDR1 is LGHNA and CDR2 YSLEER. CDR3 DNA: TGCGCCAGCAGCCAACAAGGACTATCCTACAATGAGCAGTTCTTC. Protein: CASSQQGLSYNEQFF.

The rearrangement uses TRBV7-2 and TRBJ1-1; TRBD1 might be the D (5 bases). The CDR3 has 14 amino acids. From germline, CDR1 is SGHTA and CDR2 FQGNSA. V was clipped by 3 bases and J by 4 bases, with 12 bases between them. This CDR3 is CASSFLGGSTEAFF. In nucleotides, the CDR3 is TGTGCCAGCAGCTTTTTGGGGGGGAGCACTGAAGCTTTCTTT.